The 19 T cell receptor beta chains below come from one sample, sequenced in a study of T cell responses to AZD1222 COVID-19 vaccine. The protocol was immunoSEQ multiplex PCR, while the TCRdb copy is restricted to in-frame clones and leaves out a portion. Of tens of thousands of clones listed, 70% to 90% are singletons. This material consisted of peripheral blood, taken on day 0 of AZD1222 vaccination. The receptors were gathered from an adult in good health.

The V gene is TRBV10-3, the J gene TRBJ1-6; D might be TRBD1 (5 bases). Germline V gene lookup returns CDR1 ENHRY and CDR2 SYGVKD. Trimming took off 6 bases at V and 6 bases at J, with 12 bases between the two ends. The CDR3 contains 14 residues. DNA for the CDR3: TGTGCCATCAGGGGGACGGCCATTAATTCACCCCTCCACTTT. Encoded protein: CAIRGTAINSPLHF.

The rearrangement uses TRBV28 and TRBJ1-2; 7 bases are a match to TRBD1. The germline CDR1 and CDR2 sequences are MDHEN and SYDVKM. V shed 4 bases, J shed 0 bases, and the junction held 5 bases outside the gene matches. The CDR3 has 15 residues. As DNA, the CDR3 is TGTGCCAGCAGTTCCACCGGGACAGCTAACTATGGCTACACCTTC. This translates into CASSSTGTANYGYTF.

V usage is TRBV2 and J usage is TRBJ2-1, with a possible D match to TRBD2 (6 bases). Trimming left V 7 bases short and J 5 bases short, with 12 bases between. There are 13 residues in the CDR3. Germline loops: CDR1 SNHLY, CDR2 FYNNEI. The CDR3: CASKSSANNEQFF. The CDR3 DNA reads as TGTGCCAGCAAATCTAGCGCGAACAATGAGCAGTTCTTC.

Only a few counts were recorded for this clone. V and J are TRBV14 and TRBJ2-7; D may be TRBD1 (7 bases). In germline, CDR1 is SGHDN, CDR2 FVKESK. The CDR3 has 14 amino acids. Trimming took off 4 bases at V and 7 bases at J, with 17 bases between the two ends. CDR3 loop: CASSLQTGTVEQYF. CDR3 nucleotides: TGTGCCAGCAGCCTACAGACAGGGACTGTAGAGCAGTACTTC.

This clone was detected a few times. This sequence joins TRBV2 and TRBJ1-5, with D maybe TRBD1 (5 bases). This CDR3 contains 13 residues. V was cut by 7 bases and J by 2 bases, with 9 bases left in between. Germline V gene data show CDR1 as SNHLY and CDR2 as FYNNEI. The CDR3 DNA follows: TGTGCCAGCACAGGGATGCGCAATCAGCCCCAGCATTTT. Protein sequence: CASTGMRNQPQHF.

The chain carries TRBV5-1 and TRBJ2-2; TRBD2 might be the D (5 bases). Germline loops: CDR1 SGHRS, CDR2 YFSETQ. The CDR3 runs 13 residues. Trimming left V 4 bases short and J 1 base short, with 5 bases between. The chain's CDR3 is CASSRGNTGELFF. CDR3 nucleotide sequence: TGCGCCAGCAGCCGGGGGAACACCGGGGAGCTGTTTTTT.

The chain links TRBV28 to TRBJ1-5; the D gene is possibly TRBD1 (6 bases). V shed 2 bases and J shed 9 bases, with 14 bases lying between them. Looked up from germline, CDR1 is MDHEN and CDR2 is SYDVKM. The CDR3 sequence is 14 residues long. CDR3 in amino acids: CASSLHGRGRPQHF. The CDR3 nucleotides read TGTGCCAGCAGTTTACATGGGCGGGGGCGGCCCCAGCATTTT.

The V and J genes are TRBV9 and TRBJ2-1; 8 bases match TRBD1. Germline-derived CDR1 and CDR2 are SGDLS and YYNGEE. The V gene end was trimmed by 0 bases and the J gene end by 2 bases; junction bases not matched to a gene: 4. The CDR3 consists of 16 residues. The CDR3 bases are TGTGCCAGCAGCGTAGCCGTGGACAGGGCCTACAATGAGCAGTTCTTC. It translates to CASSVAVDRAYNEQFF.

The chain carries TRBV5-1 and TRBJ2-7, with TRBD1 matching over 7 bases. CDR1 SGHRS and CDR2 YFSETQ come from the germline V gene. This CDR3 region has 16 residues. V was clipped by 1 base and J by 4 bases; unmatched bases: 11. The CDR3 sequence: CASSLSEGAFSYEQYF. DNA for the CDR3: TGCGCCAGCAGCTTGTCCGAGGGGGCTTTTTCTTACGAGCAGTACTTC.

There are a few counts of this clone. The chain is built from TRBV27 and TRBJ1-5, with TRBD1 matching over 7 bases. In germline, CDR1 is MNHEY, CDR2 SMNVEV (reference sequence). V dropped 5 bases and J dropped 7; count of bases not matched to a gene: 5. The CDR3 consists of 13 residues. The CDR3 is CASSPQGRQPQHF. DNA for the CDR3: TGTGCCAGCAGTCCACAGGGGAGGCAGCCCCAGCATTTT.

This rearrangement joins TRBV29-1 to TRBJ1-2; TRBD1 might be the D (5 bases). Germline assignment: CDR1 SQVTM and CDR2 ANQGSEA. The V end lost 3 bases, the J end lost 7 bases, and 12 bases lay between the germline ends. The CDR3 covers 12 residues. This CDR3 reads CSVDPGGGGYTF. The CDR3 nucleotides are TGCAGCGTTGACCCCGGCGGGGGTGGCTACACCTTC.

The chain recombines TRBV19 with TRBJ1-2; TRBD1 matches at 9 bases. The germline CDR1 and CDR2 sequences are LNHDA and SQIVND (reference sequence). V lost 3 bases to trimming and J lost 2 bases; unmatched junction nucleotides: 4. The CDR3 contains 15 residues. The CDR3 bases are TGTGCCAGTAGTATCGCGGGACAGGGCAACTATGGCTACACCTTC. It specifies CASSIAGQGNYGYTF.

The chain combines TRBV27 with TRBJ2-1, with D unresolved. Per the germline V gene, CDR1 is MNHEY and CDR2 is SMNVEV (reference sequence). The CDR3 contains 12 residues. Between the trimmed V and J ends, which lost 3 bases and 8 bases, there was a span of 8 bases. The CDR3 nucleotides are TGTGCCAGCAGTTTGGGAAAGCATGAGCAGTTCTTC. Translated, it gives CASSLGKHEQFF.

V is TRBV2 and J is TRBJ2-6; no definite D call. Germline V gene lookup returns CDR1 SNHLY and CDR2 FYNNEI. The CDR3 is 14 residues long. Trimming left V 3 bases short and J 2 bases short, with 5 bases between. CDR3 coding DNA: TGTGCCAGCAGTGAGAGCCCTGGGGCCAACGTCCTGACTTTC. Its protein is CASSESPGANVLTF.

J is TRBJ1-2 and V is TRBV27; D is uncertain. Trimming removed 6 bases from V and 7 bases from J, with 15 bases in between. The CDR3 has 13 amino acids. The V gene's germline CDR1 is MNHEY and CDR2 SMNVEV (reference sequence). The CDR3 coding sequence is TGTGCCAGCAGCAGGACCCTCACATCTGGCTACACCTTC. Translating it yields CASSRTLTSGYTF.

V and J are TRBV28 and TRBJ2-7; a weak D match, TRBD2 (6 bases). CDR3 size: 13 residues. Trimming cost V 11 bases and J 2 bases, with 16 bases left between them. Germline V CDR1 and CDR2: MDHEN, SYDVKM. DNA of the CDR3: TGTGCCCACCGGGGCGGGGATACCTACGAGCAGTACTTC. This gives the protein CAHRGGDTYEQYF.

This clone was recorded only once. CDR3 amino acids: CSVTTGDQPQHF. The CDR3 DNA reads TGCAGCGTTACGACAGGGGATCAGCCCCAGCATTTT. The rearrangement uses TRBV29-1 and TRBJ1-5; 8 bases fit TRBD1. CDR1 and CDR2 (germline): SQVTM, ANQGSEA. With V trimmed by 5 bases and J by 5 bases, 2 bases remained unmatched. The CDR3 runs 12 residues.

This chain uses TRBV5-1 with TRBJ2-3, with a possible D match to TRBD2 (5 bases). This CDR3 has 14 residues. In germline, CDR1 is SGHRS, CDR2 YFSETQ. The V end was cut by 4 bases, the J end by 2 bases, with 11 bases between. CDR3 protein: CASSTGWITDTQYF. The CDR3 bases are TGCGCCAGCAGCACGGGATGGATCACAGATACGCAGTATTTT.

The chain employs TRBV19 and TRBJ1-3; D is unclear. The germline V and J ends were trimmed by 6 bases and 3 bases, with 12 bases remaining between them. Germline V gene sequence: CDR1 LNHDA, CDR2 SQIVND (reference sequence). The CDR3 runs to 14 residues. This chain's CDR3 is CASSPSEGGNTIYF. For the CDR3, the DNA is TGTGCCAGTAGCCCCTCGGAGGGTGGAAACACCATATATTTT.